The 29 T cell receptor beta chains given below trace back to one sample, sequenced in a study of OX40 agonist ivuxolimab in advanced cancers. Only in-frame clones appear in the TCRdb table, and some are missing; sequencing was by immunoSEQ multiplex PCR. The sample shows around 100,000 clones, 90% of them seen only once. The sequenced sample was CD4+ or CD8+ T cells sorted from blood, obtained in a trial of the OX40 agonist ivuxolimab. All receptors derive from an adult with an advanced solid tumor such as melanoma, head and neck, liver or kidney cancer.

The chain combines TRBV5-4 with TRBJ2-7; 8 positions match TRBD2. From germline, CDR1 is SGHNT and CDR2 YYREEE (reference sequence). CDR3 length: 16 amino acids. Trimming at V came to 4 bases and at J to 0 bases, leaving 9 bases not matched to a gene. Here the CDR3 DNA reads TGTGCCAGCAGCCCACGGGGGGGGTCAGACTCCTACGAGCAGTACTTC. The encoded protein is CASSPRGGSDSYEQYF.

The chain carries TRBV7-2 and TRBJ2-1; a possible D gene is TRBD1 (6 bases). The V end lost 7 bases, the J end lost 9 bases, and 19 bases lay between the germline ends. This CDR3 has 14 amino acids. Germline lookup yields CDR1 SGHTA and CDR2 FQGNSA. CDR3 sequence reads: CASKLGAGSSEQFF. CDR3 nucleotide sequence: TGTGCCAGCAAATTGGGGGCAGGGTCGAGTGAGCAGTTCTTC.

This clone has a single count. The V and J genes are TRBV19 and TRBJ2-1, with D unresolved. Germline assignment: CDR1 LNHDA and CDR2 SQIVND (reference sequence). V was shortened by 3 bases and J by 3 bases, with 9 bases between the two germline ends. CDR3 length: 14 residues. DNA of the CDR3: TGTGCCAGTAGTATTCTACTTAACTACAATGAGCAGTTCTTC. Protein sequence: CASSILLNYNEQFF.

The chain has TRBV30 and TRBJ1-1, with TRBD1 matching over 7 bases. Trimming took 2 bases from V and 1 from J; bases not matched to a gene: 4. The germline V gene encodes CDR1 GTSNPN and CDR2 SVGIG (reference sequence). The CDR3 has 14 residues. The CDR3 sequence is CAWSPGTANTEAFF. The CDR3, as DNA: TGTGCCTGGAGTCCCGGGACAGCGAACACTGAAGCTTTCTTT.

The chain uses TRBV4-1 and TRBJ2-2; perhaps TRBD2 as D (5 bases). With 5 bases removed from V and 1 base from J, the gap between germline ends came to 17 bases. The CDR3 covers 17 residues. Germline V gene lookup returns CDR1 MGHRA and CDR2 YSYEKL. As DNA, the CDR3 is TGCGCCAGCAGCTCCCGCCGGGGATCGGGGAACACCGGGGAGCTGTTTTTT. Its protein product is CASSSRRGSGNTGELFF.

The J gene is TRBJ2-3, the V gene TRBV6-1; 8 bases fit TRBD2. Germline V gene lookup returns CDR1 MNHNS and CDR2 SASEGT. V lost 7 bases, J lost 0 bases, and 21 bases stayed unmatched. CDR3 size: 20 residues. The CDR3 loop reads CASNEARVSSGRPSTDTQYF. CDR3 DNA: TGTGCCAGCAACGAAGCGAGGGTGTCTAGCGGGCGCCCGAGCACAGATACGCAGTATTTT.

The chain couples TRBV10-1 to TRBJ2-5; TRBD2 agrees at 7 bases. Germline trimming cut 6 bases from V and 0 bases from J; bases unmatched to any gene: 1. This CDR3 has 13 residues. CDR1 is WNHNN, CDR2 SYGVQD, per germline (reference sequence). CDR3 coding DNA: TGCGCCAGCAGCGGGACTAACCAAGAGACCCAGTACTTC. Its translation is CASSGTNQETQYF.

The genes are TRBV5-1 and TRBJ2-1, with D maybe TRBD2 (5 bases). Germline V lookup: CDR1 SGHRS, CDR2 YFSETQ. Deletions cut 0 bases from V and 6 bases from J, with 19 bases between. The CDR3 is 17 residues long. The CDR3 sequence: CASSLGTTSSLGNEQFF. DNA for the CDR3: TGCGCCAGCAGCTTGGGCACTACTAGTTCGTTGGGCAATGAGCAGTTCTTC.

The V gene is TRBV5-1, the J gene TRBJ2-1; 13 bases are shared with TRBD2. There are 19 residues in the CDR3. Trimming removed 4 bases from V and 0 bases from J; junction bases left unmatched: 10. Germline V CDR1 and CDR2: SGHRS, YFSETQ. The CDR3 sequence is CASSGVPGLAGISYNEQFF. The CDR3 nucleotides read TGCGCCAGCAGCGGCGTCCCGGGACTAGCGGGGATCTCCTACAATGAGCAGTTCTTC. The complete variable domain, with remaining parts taken from reference TRBV5-1 and TRBJ2-1, reads KAGVTQTPRYLIKTRGQQVTLSCSPISGHRSVSWYQQTPGQGLQFLFEYFSETQRNKGNFPGRFSGRQFSNSRSEMNVSTLELGDSALYLCASSGVPGLAGISYNEQFFGPGTRLTVL.

The rearrangement joins TRBV18 to TRBJ2-7; D ambiguous. CDR1 is KGHSH, CDR2 LQKENI, per germline. V was clipped by 6 bases and J by 0 bases, with 3 bases between them. The CDR3 has 11 amino acids. The CDR3 region has the DNA TGTGCCAGCTCCCTCTCCTACGAGCAGTACTTC. The encoded protein is CASSLSYEQYF.

This chain joins TRBV14 and TRBJ1-1, with TRBD1 as a possible D gene (6 bases). Germline V gene sequence: CDR1 SGHDN, CDR2 FVKESK. The CDR3 sequence is 16 residues long. V was shortened by 1 base and J by 6 bases, with 18 bases between the two germline ends. The CDR3: CASSQARGGGGSEAFF. CDR3 sequence (DNA): TGTGCCAGCAGCCAAGCGCGGGGGGGCGGCGGTTCTGAAGCTTTCTTT.

The chain has TRBV6-1 and TRBJ1-5; 8 nucleotides agree with TRBD1. The V and J ends lost 8 bases and 6 bases, in that order; junction bases with no gene match: 9. The CDR3 extends over 14 amino acids. In germline, CDR1 is MNHNS, CDR2 SASEGT. The CDR3 DNA reads as TGTGCCAGCCGCGGACAGGGTAAGGGTCAGCCCCAGCATTTT. This codes for CASRGQGKGQPQHF.

This clone has more than one count but fewer than ten. The chain has TRBV7-7 and TRBJ2-7, with D possibly being TRBD1 (6 bases). V was pared by 5 bases and J by 3 bases, with 17 bases between. CDR1 SSHAT and CDR2 FNYEAQ come from the germline V gene (reference sequence). This CDR3 region has 15 residues. As DNA, the CDR3 is TGTGCCAGCAGCCCGCTCGACAGGACGCACTACGAGCAGTACTTC. Translated, it gives CASSPLDRTHYEQYF.

This rearrangement joins TRBV5-1 to TRBJ2-1; 10 nucleotides agree with TRBD2. J was trimmed by 0 bases and V by 0 bases; bases with no gene match: 15. The CDR3 covers 21 residues. The V gene's germline CDR1 is SGHRS and CDR2 YFSETQ. The CDR3 DNA sequence: TGCGCCAGCAGCTTGGGGGGGAACGACTGGCGACTAGCGGGCTCCTACAATGAGCAGTTCTTC. Translation: CASSLGGNDWRLAGSYNEQFF.

This clone was observed a handful of times. The chain has TRBV9 and TRBJ1-3, with D unclear. The germline gives CDR1 SGDLS, CDR2 YYNGEE. The CDR3 has 15 residues. With 0 bases removed from V and 0 bases from J, the gap between germline ends came to 7 bases. The CDR3 region has the DNA TGTGCCAGCAGCGTAGGGGTGAGCTCTGGAAACACCATATATTTT. Translating it yields CASSVGVSSGNTIYF.

V and J are TRBV27 and TRBJ2-1, with D uncertain. Germline CDR1 MNHEY, CDR2 SMNVEV (reference sequence). The CDR3 runs to 14 residues. Trimming left V 3 bases short and J 9 bases short, with 15 bases between. CDR3 region: CASSFPQAGREQFF. CDR3 DNA sequence: TGTGCCAGCAGTTTCCCCCAAGCCGGGCGTGAGCAGTTCTTC.

The CDR3 loop reads CASGLDLGRQANYGYTF. The CDR3, as DNA: TGTGCTAGTGGTTTGGATCTCGGACGTCAAGCTAACTATGGCTACACCTTC. The chain employs TRBV12-5 and TRBJ1-2; no definite D call. Looked up from germline, CDR1 is LGHNT and CDR2 is FRNRAP. Deletions cut 1 base from V and 0 bases from J, with 15 bases between. The CDR3 is 17 amino acids. Variable domain in full (rest from reference TRBV12-5 and TRBJ1-2): DARVTQTPRHKVTEMGQEVTMRCQPILGHNTVFWYRQTMMQGLELLAYFRNRAPLDDSGMPKDRFSAEMPDATLATLKIQPSEPRDSAVYFCASGLDLGRQANYGYTFGSGTRLTVV.

The V call is TRBV6-6, the J call TRBJ2-2; 9 bases map to TRBD2. Germline trimming cut 4 bases from V and 4 bases from J; bases unmatched to any gene: 4. There are 15 residues in the CDR3. Looked up from germline, CDR1 is MNHNY and CDR2 is SVGAGI (reference sequence). The CDR3 nucleotides are TGTGCCAGCAGTTCGGCGGGAGGGCTCACCGGGGAGCTGTTTTTT. Translating gives CASSSAGGLTGELFF.

The chain is built from TRBV9 and TRBJ1-1; 8 bases are a match to TRBD1. This CDR3 is 13 amino acids long. Germline V gene lookup returns CDR1 SGDLS and CDR2 YYNGEE. Trimming at V came to 8 bases and at J to 6 bases, leaving 9 bases not matched to a gene. The CDR3 nucleotides read TGTGCCAGTACCCGGACAGGGATCCCTGAAGCTTTCTTT. It codes for CASTRTGIPEAFF.

This chain uses TRBV19 with TRBJ2-7; a weak D match, TRBD1 (6 bases). The CDR3 runs to 13 residues. Between the trimmed V and J ends, which lost 5 bases and 1 base, there was a span of 9 bases. In germline, CDR1 is LNHDA, CDR2 SQIVND (reference sequence). DNA for the CDR3: TGTGCCAGTAGTGCGGACAGATCCTACGAGCAGTACTTC. This sequence encodes CASSADRSYEQYF.

This chain connects TRBV10-2 to TRBJ2-3; TRBD1 agrees at 7 bases. The CDR3 sequence is 14 residues long. Germline assignment: CDR1 WSHSY and CDR2 SAAADI. V trimming: 6 bases; J trimming: 6 bases; junction bases outside the gene matches: 9. The CDR3 region is CASSVTGRLDTQYF. The CDR3 region has the DNA TGCGCCAGCAGCGTGACAGGGCGATTGGATACGCAGTATTTT.

This clone was counted only a few times. The chain recombines TRBV10-3 with TRBJ2-2; maybe TRBD2 (6 bases). The CDR3 contains 16 residues. V was shortened by 0 bases and J by 1 base, with 9 bases between the two germline ends. Germline V gives CDR1 ENHRY, CDR2 SYGVKD. The CDR3 DNA follows: TGTGCCATCAGTGAGTCGAGTAGCGGGAACACCGGGGAGCTGTTTTTT. It encodes CAISESSSGNTGELFF.

V and J are TRBV7-9 and TRBJ2-1; 13 bases agree with TRBD2. Germline V gives CDR1 SEHNR, CDR2 FQNEAQ (reference sequence). This CDR3 is built from 17 residues. Trimming cost V 1 base and J 5 bases; bases outside gene matches: 5. The CDR3 here is CASSLGLAGGPHNEQFF. CDR3 coding DNA: TGTGCCAGCAGCTTAGGACTAGCGGGAGGTCCCCACAATGAGCAGTTCTTC.

The V call is TRBV2, the J call TRBJ2-4, with unresolved D. The V end lost 3 bases, the J end lost 0 bases, and 6 bases lay between the germline ends. The CDR3 loop spans 14 amino acids. CDR1 is SNHLY, CDR2 FYNNEI, per germline. The CDR3 loop is CASSDYLAKNIQYF. The CDR3 DNA reads as TGTGCCAGCAGTGATTACCTAGCCAAAAACATTCAGTACTTC.

The chain has TRBV6-1 and TRBJ1-5; possibly TRBD1 for D (5 bases). The germline V gene has CDR1 MNHNS and CDR2 SASEGT. This CDR3 is built from 14 residues. The V and J ends lost 6 bases and 4 bases respectively, with 13 bases between them. DNA of the CDR3: TGTGCCAGCAGCCGGGGGGGAGGGAATCAGCCCCAGCATTTT. As protein: CASSRGGGNQPQHF.

The chain employs TRBV7-8 and TRBJ1-2, with 9 bases lining up with TRBD1. Germline-derived CDR1 and CDR2 are SGHVS and FQNEAQ. V dropped 5 bases and J dropped 9; count of bases not matched to a gene: 7. The length of the CDR3 is 13 residues. As DNA, the CDR3 is TGTGCCAGCAGCCCGGACAGGGGCGGTAGCTACACCTTC. The encoded protein is CASSPDRGGSYTF.

CDR3 nucleotides: TGCGCCAGCAGCTTGGTTGCAGGGCCAACGGCCGAGCAGTACTTC. It codes for CASSLVAGPTAEQYF. The chain joins TRBV5-1 to TRBJ2-7; D possibly corresponds to TRBD1 (5 bases). Germline CDR1 and CDR2: SGHRS and YFSETQ. The CDR3 runs 15 residues. The V end lost 0 bases, the J end lost 6 bases, and 16 bases lay between the germline ends. Drawing the rest from reference TRBV5-1 and TRBJ2-7, the complete variable domain is KAGVTQTPRYLIKTRGQQVTLSCSPISGHRSVSWYQQTPGQGLQFLFEYFSETQRNKGNFPGRFSGRQFSNSRSEMNVSTLELGDSALYLCASSLVAGPTAEQYFGPGTRLTVT.

The chain uses TRBV27 and TRBJ1-5, with D hard to call. This CDR3 region has 14 residues. V was clipped by 8 bases and J by 0 bases, with 11 bases between them. Germline V gene data show CDR1 as MNHEY and CDR2 as SMNVEV (reference sequence). The CDR3: CASRDVNSNQPQHF. The CDR3 DNA sequence: TGTGCCAGCCGAGACGTAAATAGCAATCAGCCCCAGCATTTT.

V gene TRBV7-9 combines with J gene TRBJ2-5; D unclear. The germline CDR1 and CDR2 sequences are SEHNR and FQNEAQ (reference sequence). The CDR3 is 14 residues long. Trimming stripped 0 bases from V and 4 bases from J, with 9 bases between. In DNA, the CDR3 is TGTGCCAGCAGCTTAGCGCGGATTCCAGAGACCCAGTACTTC. Translating it yields CASSLARIPETQYF.